This T cell receptor beta chain originates from a study of cytomegalovirus exposure and HLA in healthy donors. PCR was performed using 60 Vbeta and 13 Jbeta primers. Only in-frame clones appear in the TCRdb table, and some are missing; sequencing was by immunoSEQ multiplex PCR. The sample lists about 160,000 clones, roughly 80% seen once, with 7% in the top ten. This clone occurred once. The antigen remains unidentified. Trimming took 5 bases from V and 9 from J; bases not matched to a gene: 2. The CDR3 has 14 residues. Germline values: CDR1 SNHLY, CDR2 FYNNEI. Regarding the study as a whole: TRBV6-2, TRBV6-3 and other indistinguishable V segments were excluded.

This chain joins TRBV2 and TRBJ1-6; TRBD1 matches 12 bases. This clonotype was obtained from a woman aged 25 to 45 in good health and CMV-seropositive. Sequencing input: PBMCs. CDR3 DNA sequence: TGTGCCAGCAGTCCGGGACAGGGGGCTTCACCCCTCCACTTT. This sequence encodes CASSPGQGASPLHF.